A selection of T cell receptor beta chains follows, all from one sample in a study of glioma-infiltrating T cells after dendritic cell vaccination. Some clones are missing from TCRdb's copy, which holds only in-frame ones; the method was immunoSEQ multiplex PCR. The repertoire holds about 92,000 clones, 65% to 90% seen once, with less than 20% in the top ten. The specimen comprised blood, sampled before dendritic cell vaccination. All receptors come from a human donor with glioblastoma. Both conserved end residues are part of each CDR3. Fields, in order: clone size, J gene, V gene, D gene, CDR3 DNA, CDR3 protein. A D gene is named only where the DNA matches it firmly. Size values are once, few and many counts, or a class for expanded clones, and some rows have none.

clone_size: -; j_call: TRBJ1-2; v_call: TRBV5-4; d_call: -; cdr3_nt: TGTGCCAGCAGCTTCCCAGGGTCCTATGGCTACACCTTC; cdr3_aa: CASSFPGSYGYTF
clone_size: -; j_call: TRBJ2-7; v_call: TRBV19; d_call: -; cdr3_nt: TGTGCCAGTAGTATGCGGACTAACTACGAGCAGTACTTC; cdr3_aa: CASSMRTNYEQYF
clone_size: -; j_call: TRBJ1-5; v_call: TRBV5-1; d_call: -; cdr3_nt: TGCGCCAGCAGCTCCCTGCCCGGGAATCAGCCCCAGCATTTT; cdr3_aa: CASSSLPGNQPQHF
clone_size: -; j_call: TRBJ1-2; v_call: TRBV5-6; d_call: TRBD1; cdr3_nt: TGTGCCAGCAGCCTCAGGGACAGGGGGCCCTATGGCTACACCTTC; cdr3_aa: CASSLRDRGPYGYTF
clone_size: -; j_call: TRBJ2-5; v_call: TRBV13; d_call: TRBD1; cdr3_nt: TGTGCCAGCAGCTTGGGGGACAGGGAGGGGACCCAGTACTTC; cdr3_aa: CASSLGDREGTQYF
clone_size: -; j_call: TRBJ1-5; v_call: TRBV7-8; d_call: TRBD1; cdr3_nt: TGTGCCAGCAGCAGACAGGGGGTCGGACAGCCCCAGCATTTT; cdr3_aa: CASSRQGVGQPQHF
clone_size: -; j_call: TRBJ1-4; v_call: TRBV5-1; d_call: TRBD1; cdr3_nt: TGCGCCAGCAGCCCTGGGACAGAAGCAACTAATGAAAAACTGTTTTTT; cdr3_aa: CASSPGTEATNEKLFF
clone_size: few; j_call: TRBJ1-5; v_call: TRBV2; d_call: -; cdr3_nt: TGTGCCAGCAGTGATGACAAAAATCAGCCCCAGCATTTT; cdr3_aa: CASSDDKNQPQHF
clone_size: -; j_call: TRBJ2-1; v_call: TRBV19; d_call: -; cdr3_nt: TGTGCCAGTAGTCTCAAGACAGGATCCTACAATGAGCAGTTCTTC; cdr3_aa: CASSLKTGSYNEQFF
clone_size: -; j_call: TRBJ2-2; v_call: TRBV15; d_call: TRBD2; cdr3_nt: TGTGCCACCAGCAGAGGCGTCGCGGGAGGGGAGGCGGGGGAGCTGTTTTTT; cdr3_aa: CATSRGVAGGEAGELFF
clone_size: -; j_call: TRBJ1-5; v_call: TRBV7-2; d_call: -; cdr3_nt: TGTGCCAGCAGCTTAGGAGGAGGGGATTGGACCCAGCATTTT; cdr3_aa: CASSLGGGDWTQHF
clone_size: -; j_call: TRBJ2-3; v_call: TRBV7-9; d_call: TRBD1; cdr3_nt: TGTGCCAGTACCGAGGGGGCGCTTAGCACAGATACGCAGTATTTT; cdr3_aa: CASTEGALSTDTQYF
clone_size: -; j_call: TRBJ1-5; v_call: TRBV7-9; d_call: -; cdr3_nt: TGTGCCAGCAGCTTAGCCGAGAGTCAGCCCCAGCATTTT; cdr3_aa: CASSLAESQPQHF
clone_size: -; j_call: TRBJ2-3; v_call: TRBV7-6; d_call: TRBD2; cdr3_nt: TGTGCCAGCAGGTTTTACCCCCCGACTAGCGGGGCCACAGATACGCAGTATTTT; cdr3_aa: CASRFYPPTSGATDTQYF
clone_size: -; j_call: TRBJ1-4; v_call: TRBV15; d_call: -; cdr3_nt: TGTGCCACCAGCAGAGGCCCAGGGGTTGCAACTAATGAAAAACTGTTTTTT; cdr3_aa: CATSRGPGVATNEKLFF
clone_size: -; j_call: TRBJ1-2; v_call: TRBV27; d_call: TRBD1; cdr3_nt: TGTGCCAGCAGTGCGATAGGGGGCGCAGGGGGCTACACCTTC; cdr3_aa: CASSAIGGAGGYTF
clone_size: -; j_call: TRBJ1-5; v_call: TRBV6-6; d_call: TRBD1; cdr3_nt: TGTGCCAGCAGTTACCACGGGACAGGGGACCAGCCCCAGCATTTT; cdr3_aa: CASSYHGTGDQPQHF
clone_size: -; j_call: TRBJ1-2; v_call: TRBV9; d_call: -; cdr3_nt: TGTGCCAGCAGCGTAGAAGACAGGATGCTCTATGGCTACACCTTC; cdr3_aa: CASSVEDRMLYGYTF
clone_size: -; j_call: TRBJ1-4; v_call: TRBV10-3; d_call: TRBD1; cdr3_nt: TGTGCCATCAGTGAGTGGGGGACAGGTATAGATGAAAAACTGTTTTTT; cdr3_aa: CAISEWGTGIDEKLFF
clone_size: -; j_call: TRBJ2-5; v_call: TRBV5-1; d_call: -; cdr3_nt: TGCGCCAGCAGCGTAGGAGGACTACACCAAGAGACCCAGTACTTC; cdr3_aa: CASSVGGLHQETQYF
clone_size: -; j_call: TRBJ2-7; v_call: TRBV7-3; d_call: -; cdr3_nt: TGTGCCAGCAGCTTACTCGCAAACGGGGAGCAGTACTTC; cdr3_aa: CASSLLANGEQYF
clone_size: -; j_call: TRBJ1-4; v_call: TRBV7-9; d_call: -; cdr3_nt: TGTGCCAGCACCCCAAATGAAAAACTGTTTTTT; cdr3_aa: CASTPNEKLFF
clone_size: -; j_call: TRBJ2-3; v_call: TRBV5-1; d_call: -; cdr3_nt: TGCGCCAGCAGCTTCGGGACATACACAGATACGCAGTATTTT; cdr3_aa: CASSFGTYTDTQYF
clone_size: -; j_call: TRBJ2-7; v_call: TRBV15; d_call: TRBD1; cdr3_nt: TGTGCCACCAGCAGAACCCGGGACAGGTTAATCTACGAGCAGTACTTC; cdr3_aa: CATSRTRDRLIYEQYF
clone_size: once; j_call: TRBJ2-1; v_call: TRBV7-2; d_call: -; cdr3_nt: TGTGCCAGCAGCTTAGCGGGAGAGCTCTACAATGAGCAGTTCTTC; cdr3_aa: CASSLAGELYNEQFF
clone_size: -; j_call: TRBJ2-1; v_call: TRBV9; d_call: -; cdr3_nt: TGTGCCAGCAGTAGTTCAGGGGCCAACAATGAGCAGTTCTTC; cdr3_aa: CASSSSGANNEQFF
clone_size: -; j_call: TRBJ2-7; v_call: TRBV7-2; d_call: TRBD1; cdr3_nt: TGTGCCAGCAGCTTTTTACGGGACAGGGCCTACGAGCAGTACTTC; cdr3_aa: CASSFLRDRAYEQYF
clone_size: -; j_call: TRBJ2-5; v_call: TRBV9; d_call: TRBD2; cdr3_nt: TGTGCCAGCAGCGTCTCGGGACTAAGGGTCGAGACCCAGTACTTC; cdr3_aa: CASSVSGLRVETQYF
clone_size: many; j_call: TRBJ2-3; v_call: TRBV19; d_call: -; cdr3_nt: TGTGCCAGTAGTATAGAAGGACAACTTAGCACAGATACGCAGTATTTT; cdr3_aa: CASSIEGQLSTDTQYF